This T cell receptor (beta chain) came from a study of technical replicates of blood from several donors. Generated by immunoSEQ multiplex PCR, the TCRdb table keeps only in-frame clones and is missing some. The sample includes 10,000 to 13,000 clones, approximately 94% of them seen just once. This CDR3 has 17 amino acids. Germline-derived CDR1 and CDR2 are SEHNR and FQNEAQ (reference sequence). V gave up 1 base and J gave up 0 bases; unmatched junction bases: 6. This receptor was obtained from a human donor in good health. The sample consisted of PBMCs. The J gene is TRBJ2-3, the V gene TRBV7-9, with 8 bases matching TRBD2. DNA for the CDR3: TGTGCCAGCAGCTTAGGGGCGGCTAGCGGGAGCACAGATACGCAGTATTTT. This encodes CASSLGAASGSTDTQYF.